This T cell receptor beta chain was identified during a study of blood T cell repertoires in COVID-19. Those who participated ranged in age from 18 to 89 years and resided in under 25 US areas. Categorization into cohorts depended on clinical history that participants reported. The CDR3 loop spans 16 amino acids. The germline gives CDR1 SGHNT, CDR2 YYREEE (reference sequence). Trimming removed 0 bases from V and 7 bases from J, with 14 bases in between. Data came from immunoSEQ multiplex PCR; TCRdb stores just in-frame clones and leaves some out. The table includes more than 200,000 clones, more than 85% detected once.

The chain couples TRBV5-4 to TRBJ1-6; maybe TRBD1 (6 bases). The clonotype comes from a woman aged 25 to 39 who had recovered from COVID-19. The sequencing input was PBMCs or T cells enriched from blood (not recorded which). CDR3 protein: CASSLEVGQKNSPLHF. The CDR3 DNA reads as TGTGCCAGCAGCTTGGAAGTAGGACAGAAAAATTCACCCCTCCACTTT. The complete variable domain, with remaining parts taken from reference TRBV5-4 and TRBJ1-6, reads ETGVTQSPTHLIKTRGQQVTLRCSSQSGHNTVSWYQQALGQGPQFIFQYYREEENGRGNFPPRFSGLQFPNYSSELNVNALELDDSALYLCASSLEVGQKNSPLHFGNGTRLTVT.